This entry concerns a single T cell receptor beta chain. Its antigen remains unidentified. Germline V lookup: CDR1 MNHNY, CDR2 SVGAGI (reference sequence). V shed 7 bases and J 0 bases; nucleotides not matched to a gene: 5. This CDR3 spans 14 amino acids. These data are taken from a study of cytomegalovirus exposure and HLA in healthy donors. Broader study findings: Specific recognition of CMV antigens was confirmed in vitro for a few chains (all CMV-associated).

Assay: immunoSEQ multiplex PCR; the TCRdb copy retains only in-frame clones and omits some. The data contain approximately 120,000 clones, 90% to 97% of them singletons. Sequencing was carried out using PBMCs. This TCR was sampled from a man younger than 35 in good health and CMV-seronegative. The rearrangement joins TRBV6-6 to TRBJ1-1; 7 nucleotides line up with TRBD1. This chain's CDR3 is CASTGGQMNTEAFF. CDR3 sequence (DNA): TGTGCCAGCACCGGGGGACAGATGAACACTGAAGCTTTCTTT.